This record looks at one TCR beta chain sequence and its context. This specimen belongs to a study of monozygotic twins with cystic fibrosis. TCRdb's copy holds only in-frame clones and misses some; the assay was immunoSEQ multiplex PCR. The table includes fewer than 25,000 clones, just under 90% detected once. Sequenced: blood. This TCR was sampled from a woman aged 30 to 39 with cystic fibrosis.

In nucleotides, the CDR3 is TGTGCCAGCCGCGTTACGGAGGTTATCGGGGGCTACACCTTC. It yields the protein CASRVTEVIGGYTF. The J gene is TRBJ1-2, the V gene TRBV2; no definite D call. The CDR3 length is 14 residues. Germline V lookup: CDR1 SNHLY, CDR2 FYNNEI. Trimming cost V 8 bases and J 8 bases, with 21 bases left between them.